These 22 T cell receptor beta chains were sequenced from one sample in a study of blood T cell repertoires in COVID-19. Only in-frame clones appear in the TCRdb table, and some are missing; sequencing was by immunoSEQ multiplex PCR. The sample lists tens of thousands of clones, around 91% occurring once. The source material was peripheral blood. The receptors stem from a woman aged 45 to 65 in a cohort sampled during active COVID-19.

This chain uses TRBV6-5 with TRBJ1-5; D is unresolved. The CDR3 is made up of 13 amino acids. The V and J ends lost 0 bases and 7 bases respectively, with 7 bases between them. The V gene's germline CDR1 is MNHEY and CDR2 SVGAGI. The DNA for the CDR3 is TGTGCCAGCAGTTACTCGGAGGGCCAGCCCCAGCATTTT. Protein: CASSYSEGQPQHF.

The rearrangement joins TRBV20-1 to TRBJ2-5; D perhaps matches TRBD1 (5 bases). With 8 bases removed from V and 5 bases from J, the gap between germline ends came to 12 bases. The CDR3 has 11 residues. In germline, CDR1 is DFQATT, CDR2 SNEGSKA (reference sequence). The CDR3 coding sequence is TGCAGTCCGCAGGGTTGGGAGACCCAGTACTTC. Its translation: CSPQGWETQYF.

The table lists this clone with a count of one. The chain has TRBV27 and TRBJ1-6, with D possibly matching TRBD1 (6 bases). Per the germline V gene, CDR1 is MNHEY and CDR2 is SMNVEV (reference sequence). The CDR3 is 16 amino acids. Trimming removed 7 bases from V and 9 bases from J, with 22 bases in between. As DNA, the CDR3 is TGTGCCAGCACTAGACTCGGCAGGGGAGATTCTTCACCCCTCCACTTT. Protein product: CASTRLGRGDSSPLHF.

The chain is built from TRBV6-5 and TRBJ1-1; tentatively, D is TRBD1 (5 bases). V was pared by 7 bases and J by 3 bases, with 18 bases between. The CDR3 covers 15 residues. CDR1 and CDR2 from the germline V gene are MNHEY and SVGAGI. CDR3 loop: CASIQMGTRDTEAFF. The DNA of the CDR3 is TGTGCCAGCATTCAAATGGGGACTCGGGACACTGAAGCTTTCTTT.

This clone was counted a single time. V and J are TRBV7-9 and TRBJ2-3, with TRBD2 matching 9 bases. Germline V gives CDR1 SEHNR, CDR2 FQNEAQ (reference sequence). This CDR3 is built from 16 residues. V was clipped by 2 bases and J by 6 bases; unmatched bases: 9. The CDR3 sequence is CASSLSGGGAGDTQYF. CDR3 nucleotides: TGTGCCAGCAGCTTATCCGGCGGGGGGGCCGGGGATACGCAGTATTTT. The variable domain in full, completed from reference TRBV7-9 and TRBJ2-3, reads DTGVSQNPRHKITKRGQNVTFRCDPISEHNRLYWYRQTLGQGPEFLTYFQNEAQLEKSRLLSDRFSAERPKGSFSTLEIQRTEQGDSAMYLCASSLSGGGAGDTQYFGPGTRLTVL.

The rearrangement uses TRBV7-9 and TRBJ2-3; possibly TRBD2 for D (5 bases). Per the germline V gene, CDR1 is SEHNR and CDR2 is FQNEAQ (reference sequence). V shed 0 bases and J shed 11 bases, with 12 bases lying between them. The CDR3 sequence is 13 residues long. The CDR3 sequence is CASSLARLSRQYF. CDR3 sequence (DNA): TGTGCCAGCAGCTTAGCCCGACTAAGCCGGCAGTATTTT.

This clone was observed a handful of times. V and J are TRBV24-1 and TRBJ1-2; 9 nucleotides line up with TRBD1. Trimming took 6 bases from V and 6 from J; bases not matched to a gene: 10. The CDR3 runs 15 residues. Germline V gene lookup returns CDR1 KGHDR and CDR2 SFDVKD. DNA of the CDR3: TGTGCCACCAGTCCCGGGACAGGGACGGTGGATGGCTACACCTTC. Translation: CATSPGTGTVDGYTF.

This chain links TRBV30 with TRBJ2-1; 7 nucleotides agree with TRBD2. The germline V gene encodes CDR1 GTSNPN and CDR2 SVGIG (reference sequence). This CDR3 contains 11 residues. V lost 5 bases, J lost 12 bases, and 7 bases stayed unmatched. The CDR3 sequence is CAWDLGGVQFF. The DNA of the CDR3 is TGTGCCTGGGACCTGGGAGGGGTGCAGTTCTTC.

The rearrangement uses TRBV11-3 and TRBJ2-5; 12 bases map to TRBD1. CDR1 and CDR2 from the germline V gene are SGHNT and YENEEA. Trimming removed 7 bases from V and 5 bases from J; junction bases left unmatched: 5. The CDR3 sequence is 14 residues long. DNA for the CDR3: TGTGCCAGCAAACCGGGACAGGGGGCCGAGACCCAGTACTTC. Protein: CASKPGQGAETQYF. Variable domain in full (rest from reference TRBV11-3 and TRBJ2-5): EAGVVQSPRYKIIEKKQPVAFWCNPISGHNTLYWYLQNLGQGPELLIRYENEEAVDDSQLPKDRFSAERLKGVDSTLKIQPAELGDSAVYLCASKPGQGAETQYFGPGTRLLVL.

The J gene is TRBJ1-5, the V gene TRBV6-5, with 9 bases lining up with TRBD1. CDR3 size: 14 residues. V lost 6 bases, J lost 0 bases, and 0 bases stayed unmatched. CDR1 is MNHEY, CDR2 SVGAGI, per germline. CDR3 in DNA: TGTGCCAGCAGGGGACAGGGTAGCAATCAGCCCCAGCATTTT. This encodes CASRGQGSNQPQHF.

This sequence joins TRBV10-2 and TRBJ2-3, with TRBD1 identical over 8 bases. In germline, CDR1 is WSHSY, CDR2 SAAADI. The CDR3 length is 14 residues. V was pared by 5 bases and J by 3 bases, with 4 bases of the junction left unmatched. The DNA for the CDR3 is TGCGCCAGCAGTTGGGACAGGTGGACAGATACGCAGTATTTT. Protein product: CASSWDRWTDTQYF.

In nucleotides, the CDR3 is TGTGCCAGCAGGAGGGAACAGGGGAGCACCGGGGAGCTGTTTTTT. It translates to CASRREQGSTGELFF. The genes are TRBV9 and TRBJ2-2; 7 bases map to TRBD1. Germline CDR1 and CDR2: SGDLS and YYNGEE. V lost 5 bases, J lost 4 bases, and 8 bases stayed unmatched. The CDR3 runs to 15 residues. Looking up the rest from reference TRBV9 and TRBJ2-2 gives the full variable domain: DSGVTQTPKHLITATGQRVTLRCSPRSGDLSVYWYQQSLDQGLQFLIQYYNGEERAKGNILERFSAQQFPDLHSELNLSSLELGDSALYFCASRREQGSTGELFFGEGSRLTVL.

This rearrangement joins TRBV6-5 to TRBJ2-2; 7 bases are a match to TRBD1. J lost 5 bases, V lost 2 bases, and 5 bases had no gene match. This CDR3 spans 15 amino acids. From germline, CDR1 is MNHEY and CDR2 SVGAGI. The chain's CDR3 is CASSYNRGGTGELFF. DNA for the CDR3: TGTGCCAGCAGTTACAACAGGGGTGGTACCGGGGAGCTGTTTTTT.

V gene TRBV5-1 combines with J gene TRBJ2-7; D might be TRBD2 (6 bases). CDR3 length equals 13 residues. V lost 4 bases, J lost 2 bases, and 10 bases lay in between. Germline CDR1 SGHRS, CDR2 YFSETQ. This CDR3 is CASSERAPYEQYF. The DNA of the CDR3 is TGCGCCAGCAGCGAGCGGGCACCCTACGAGCAGTACTTC. The whole variable domain, remainder taken from reference TRBV5-1 and TRBJ2-7, is KAGVTQTPRYLIKTRGQQVTLSCSPISGHRSVSWYQQTPGQGLQFLFEYFSETQRNKGNFPGRFSGRQFSNSRSEMNVSTLELGDSALYLCASSERAPYEQYFGPGTRLTVT.

The sample holds one count of this clone. V and J are TRBV6-5 and TRBJ2-3, with D perhaps TRBD2 (6 bases). Germline lookup yields CDR1 MNHEY and CDR2 SVGAGI. CDR3 length: 15 residues. With 6 bases removed from V and 2 bases from J, the gap between germline ends came to 15 bases. The CDR3 nucleotides read TGTGCCAGCAGCGTCGGACTATACTCCACAGATACGCAGTATTTT. This codes for CASSVGLYSTDTQYF.

V is TRBV7-3 and J is TRBJ2-6; TRBD2 matches at 9 bases. V shed 5 bases and J 2 bases; nucleotides not matched to a gene: 10. In germline, CDR1 is SGHTA, CDR2 FQGTGA. This CDR3 is built from 18 residues. DNA for the CDR3: TGTGCCAGCAGCCCTGGGGGCGGGGGGGCCCCTGGGGCCAACGTCCTGACTTTC. Translation gives CASSPGGGGAPGANVLTF.

This clone has just one count. The chain employs TRBV3-1 (or the pseudogene TRBV3-2) and TRBJ2-1; 10 bases are shared with TRBD2. J lost 0 bases, V lost 1 base, and 6 bases had no gene match. There are 18 residues in the CDR3. Germline loops: CDR1 LGHDT, CDR2 YNNKEL (reference sequence). This chain's CDR3 is CASSQGSGGFSSYNEQFF. The DNA of the CDR3 is TGTGCCAGCAGCCAAGGTAGCGGGGGGTTCAGCTCCTACAATGAGCAGTTCTTC.

This chain joins TRBV19 and TRBJ1-1; D gene unclear. Trimming stripped 4 bases from V and 4 bases from J, with 10 bases between. CDR3 length: 13 amino acids. Looked up from germline, CDR1 is LNHDA and CDR2 is SQIVND (reference sequence). CDR3 protein: CASSSQVGTEAFF. In DNA form, the CDR3 reads TGTGCCAGTAGTAGCCAGGTCGGCACTGAAGCTTTCTTT.

This chain connects TRBV13 to TRBJ2-3; D not resolved. The CDR3 runs 15 residues. Trimming took off 4 bases at V and 4 bases at J, with 15 bases between the two ends. In germline, CDR1 is PRHDT, CDR2 FYEKMQ (reference sequence). The CDR3 DNA reads TGTGCCAGCAGCTATAGATACCAGGTTCCAGATACGCAGTATTTT. Translation gives CASSYRYQVPDTQYF. The whole variable domain, remainder taken from reference TRBV13 and TRBJ2-3, is AAGVIQSPRHLIKEKRETATLKCYPIPRHDTVYWYQQGPGQDPQFLISFYEKMQSDKGSIPDRFSAQQFSDYHSELNMSSLELGDSALYFCASSYRYQVPDTQYFGPGTRLTVL.

This chain connects TRBV28 to TRBJ1-4; D is possibly TRBD1 (6 bases). The CDR3 is 15 residues long. Germline loops: CDR1 MDHEN, CDR2 SYDVKM. Trimming removed 3 bases at V and 8 bases at J, with 16 bases between. The CDR3 region has the DNA TGTGCCAGCAGTTTGGGGGCCTTAGGTGACGAAAAACTGTTTTTT. Translated, it gives CASSLGALGDEKLFF.

The V and J genes are TRBV7-8 and TRBJ1-4; D unresolved. This CDR3 spans 15 amino acids. Between the trimmed V and J ends, which lost 5 bases and 5 bases, there was a span of 15 bases. CDR1 is SGHVS, CDR2 FQNEAQ, per germline. The CDR3: CASSTRTNTNEKLFF. CDR3 coding DNA: TGTGCCAGCAGCACTCGGACTAATACGAATGAAAAACTGTTTTTT.

The chain couples TRBV6-5 to TRBJ1-5; tentatively, D is TRBD1 (6 bases). V was trimmed by 7 bases and J by 1 base, leaving 11 bases between them. The CDR3 extends over 14 amino acids. CDR1 MNHEY and CDR2 SVGAGI come from the germline V gene. The CDR3 DNA sequence: TGTGCCAGCAAAACAGGGATAAGCAATCAGCCCCAGCATTTT. The encoded protein is CASKTGISNQPQHF.